The next 17 T cell receptor beta chains were all read from a single sample in a study of blood T cell repertoires in COVID-19. The table came from immunoSEQ multiplex PCR; TCRdb's copy has only in-frame clones and leaves some out. The table includes about 88,000 clones, 90% detected once. The sample comprised peripheral blood. Receptor source: a man in his sixties with acute or convalescent COVID-19.

The chain links TRBV28 to TRBJ2-7, with TRBD2 as a possible D gene (5 bases). Germline values: CDR1 MDHEN, CDR2 SYDVKM. With 3 bases removed from V and 0 bases from J, the gap between germline ends came to 9 bases. The CDR3 contains 14 residues. The CDR3 sequence is CASSFLGSSYEQYF. CDR3 DNA: TGTGCCAGCAGTTTTCTAGGGAGCTCCTACGAGCAGTACTTC.

The rearrangement uses TRBV7-2 and TRBJ1-2; D possibly corresponds to TRBD1 (6 bases). V was shortened by 4 bases and J by 4 bases, with 13 bases between the two germline ends. Germline V gene sequence: CDR1 SGHTA, CDR2 FQGNSA. This CDR3 is 14 amino acids long. CDR3 DNA sequence: TGTGCCAGCAGCTCTACGGCAGGGGCCTATGGCTACACCTTC. It translates to CASSSTAGAYGYTF.

The sample holds one count of this clone. J is TRBJ2-2 and V is TRBV10-1; a weak D match, TRBD1 (6 bases). Trimming removed 3 bases at V and 1 base at J, with 12 bases between. Looked up from germline, CDR1 is WNHNN and CDR2 is SYGVQD (reference sequence). The length of the CDR3 is 16 residues. The CDR3 region is CASSDFRTENTGELFF. The CDR3 DNA follows: TGCGCCAGCAGTGACTTTCGGACAGAGAACACCGGGGAGCTGTTTTTT.

The V gene is TRBV27, the J gene TRBJ2-3; D might be TRBD2 (5 bases). The germline V and J ends were trimmed by 2 bases and 4 bases, with 13 bases remaining between them. Germline-derived CDR1 and CDR2 are MNHEY and SMNVEV (reference sequence). CDR3 length: 15 residues. The CDR3 loop reads CASSLADPRADTQYF. As DNA, the CDR3 is TGTGCCAGCAGTTTAGCGGACCCGAGGGCAGATACGCAGTATTTT.

The chain is built from TRBV19 and TRBJ2-7; 9 nucleotides align to TRBD2. The CDR3 covers 13 residues. Germline V lookup: CDR1 LNHDA, CDR2 SQIVND (reference sequence). V was pared by 11 bases and J by 4 bases, with 9 bases of the junction left unmatched. CDR3 DNA: TGTGCCTCTAAGCCAGCGGGAGGATACGAGCAGTACTTC. It specifies CASKPAGGYEQYF.

This rearrangement joins TRBV20-1 to TRBJ1-5; possibly TRBD1 for D (5 bases). CDR1 DFQATT and CDR2 SNEGSKA come from the germline V gene (reference sequence). The V end was cut by 3 bases, the J end by 6 bases, with 24 bases between. This CDR3 is built from 17 residues. This CDR3 is CSASGAGKNVALQPQHF. The CDR3 DNA reads TGCAGTGCTAGTGGGGCAGGGAAGAACGTCGCGCTTCAGCCCCAGCATTTT.

CDR3 amino acids: CASRDSTYEQYF. CDR3 nucleotide sequence: TGTGCCAGTAGAGACTCTACCTACGAGCAGTACTTC. V is TRBV19 and J is TRBJ2-7; unclear D gene. V was pared by 6 bases and J by 2 bases, with 8 bases between. CDR3 size: 12 residues. Looked up from germline, CDR1 is LNHDA and CDR2 is SQIVND (reference sequence).

The chain has TRBV7-2 and TRBJ2-2, with 9 bases matching TRBD1. The germline CDR1 and CDR2 sequences are SGHTA and FQGNSA. CDR3 size: 19 residues. V shed 5 bases, J shed 0 bases, and the junction held 13 bases outside the gene matches. CDR3 sequence (DNA): TGTGCCAGCAGCCGGGGGGACAGGGTAGTGGCCCCGAACACCGGGGAGCTGTTTTTT. It yields the protein CASSRGDRVVAPNTGELFF.

The chain recombines TRBV5-5 with TRBJ1-6; tentative D call: TRBD1 (6 bases). CDR1 is SGHKS, CDR2 YYEKEE, per germline (reference sequence). Trimming stripped 4 bases from V and 1 base from J, with 18 bases between. The CDR3 length is 18 residues. CDR3 sequence: CASSHPSGGASYNSPLHF. The CDR3 region has the DNA TGTGCCAGCAGCCACCCCTCGGGGGGCGCATCCTATAATTCACCCCTCCACTTT. The complete variable domain, with remaining parts taken from reference TRBV5-5 and TRBJ1-6, reads DAGVTQSPTHLIKTRGQQVTLRCSPISGHKSVSWYQQVLGQGPQFIFQYYEKEERGRGNFPDRFSARQFPNYSSELNVNALLLGDSALYLCASSHPSGGASYNSPLHFGNGTRLTVT.

The genes are TRBV11-3 and TRBJ2-7; 8 positions agree with TRBD1. The CDR3 runs to 14 residues. The germline V gene has CDR1 SGHNT and CDR2 YENEEA. J lost 3 bases, V lost 5 bases, and 6 bases had no gene match. In DNA form, the CDR3 reads TGTGCCAGCAGCGGCCGGGACAGGTACTACGAGCAGTACTTC. It translates to CASSGRDRYYEQYF.

The chain employs TRBV11-2 and TRBJ2-1; perhaps TRBD2 as D (6 bases). The V gene's germline CDR1 is SGHAT and CDR2 FQNNGV. CDR3 length equals 13 residues. The V gene lost 4 bases and the J gene lost 9 bases, with 13 bases spanning the gap. The CDR3 bases are TGTGCCAGCAGCTCCAGACTAGATCTTGAGCAGTTCTTC. Amino acid sequence: CASSSRLDLEQFF.

This chain links TRBV2 with TRBJ1-1, with a weak D call TRBD1 (6 bases). Trimming shortened V by 8 bases and J by 6 bases, and 22 bases separated the two germline ends. The length of the CDR3 is 15 residues. Germline CDR1 reads SNHLY; CDR2 reads FYNNEI. CDR3 amino acids: CASQQSRGGGAEAFF. Written as DNA, the CDR3 is TGTGCCAGCCAGCAGTCTAGGGGAGGGGGGGCTGAAGCTTTCTTT. The full variable domain, in which reference TRBV2 and TRBJ1-1 provide the parts outside the CDR3, is EPEVTQTPSHQVTQMGQEVILRCVPISNHLYFYWYRQILGQKVEFLVSFYNNEISEKSEIFDDQFSVERPDGSNFTLKIRSTKLEDSAMYFCASQQSRGGGAEAFFGQGTRLTVV.

This rearrangement joins TRBV11-2 to TRBJ2-3, with 14 nucleotides matching TRBD2. Germline-derived CDR1 and CDR2 are SGHAT and FQNNGV. This CDR3 comprises 15 residues. Trimming at V came to 5 bases and at J to 4 bases, leaving 2 bases not matched to a gene. In nucleotides, the CDR3 is TGTGCCAGCAGCCCGGGACTAGCGGGAGCAGATACGCAGTATTTT. It encodes CASSPGLAGADTQYF.

The rearrangement joins TRBV28 to TRBJ2-7; TRBD1 matches at 7 bases. The J segment lost 2 bases and the V segment lost 3 bases, leaving 7 bases of the junction unmatched. The germline CDR1 and CDR2 sequences are MDHEN and SYDVKM. The CDR3 has 15 amino acids. The CDR3 DNA is TGTGCCAGCAGTTTCACCTACAGGGGAGCCTACGAGCAGTACTTC. Its translation is CASSFTYRGAYEQYF. Combining the CDR3 with reference TRBV28 and TRBJ2-7 gives the whole variable domain DVKVTQSSRYLVKRTGEKVFLECVQDMDHENMFWYRQDPGLGLRLIYFSYDVKMKEKGDIPEGYSVSREKKERFSLILESASTNQTSMYLCASSFTYRGAYEQYFGPGTRLTVT.

The chain couples TRBV28 to TRBJ2-7, with D hard to call. The CDR3 has 12 residues. V was trimmed by 3 bases and J by 1 base, leaving 4 bases between them. CDR1 is MDHEN, CDR2 SYDVKM, per germline. The CDR3 DNA is TGTGCCAGCAGTTTGCGGTCCTACGAGCAGTACTTC. Translating it yields CASSLRSYEQYF.

J is TRBJ2-5 and V is TRBV24-1; 8 bases are shared with TRBD2. This CDR3 has 15 residues. J lost 7 bases, V lost 9 bases, and 15 bases had no gene match. Germline V gene lookup returns CDR1 KGHDR and CDR2 SFDVKD. The CDR3 here is CATEPLGREEATQYF. CDR3 DNA sequence: TGTGCCACCGAACCCCTAGGGCGGGAGGAAGCGACCCAGTACTTC.

This rearrangement joins TRBV6-4 to TRBJ1-1, with TRBD1 identical over 8 bases. Germline V gives CDR1 MRHNA, CDR2 SNTAGT. The CDR3 extends over 14 amino acids. The V segment lost 4 bases and the J segment 4 bases; nucleotides outside the gene matches: 5. This CDR3 is CASSVDRDSTEAFF. The CDR3 DNA sequence: TGTGCCAGCAGTGTGGACAGGGATAGCACTGAAGCTTTCTTT.